The 26 T cell receptor beta chains reported below all come from one sample, sequenced in a study of CD8+ T cells in alopecia areata. The authors extracted RNA and reverse transcribed it into cDNA as the sequencing template. Sequencing was performed with immunoSEQ multiplex PCR; in TCRdb, only in-frame clones are kept and a portion is missing. Of some 95,000 clones detected, roughly two fifths appear once; the ten largest clones hold around 0.8%. The sequencing input was CD4+ T cells sorted from blood. The receptors originated from a human donor with alopecia areata.

This clone appeared a few times. The junction departs from the called germline gene at one end, perhaps through a read error. The chain joins TRBV18 to TRBJ2-1; TRBD1 might be the D (6 bases). The germline V gene has CDR1 KGHSH and CDR2 LQKENI. The CDR3 length is 15 residues. The CDR3 DNA sequence: TGTGCCAGCTCCCACAAGCACGTCGGGGACAATGGGCAGTTCTTC. It translates to CASSHKHVGDNGQFF.

This clone was detected only a few times. The genes are TRBV29-1 and TRBJ2-7; possible D gene TRBD1, 6 bases. The length of the CDR3 is 12 residues. The germline V gene has CDR1 SQVTM and CDR2 ANQGSEA. The CDR3 is CIPRTVTYEQYF. In nucleotides, the CDR3 is TGCATCCCTCGGACAGTAACCTACGAGCAGTACTTC.

This clone turned up a few times. This rearrangement joins TRBV29-1 to TRBJ2-6; D unresolved. Germline lookup yields CDR1 SQVTM and CDR2 ANQGSEA. This CDR3 spans 14 amino acids. Trimming took 0 bases from V and 0 from J, leaving 3 bases between them. The CDR3 coding sequence is TGCAGCGTTGAAGAGGACTCTGGGGCCAACGTCCTGACTTTC. This translates into CSVEEDSGANVLTF. Using reference TRBV29-1 and TRBJ2-6 for the parts outside the CDR3, the full variable domain is SAVISQKPSRDICQRGTSLTIQCQVDSQVTMMFWYRQQPGQSLTLIATANQGSEATYESGFVIDKFPISRPNLTFSTLTVSNMSPEDSSIYLCSVEEDSGANVLTFGAGSRLTVL.

DNA for the CDR3: TGTGCCTGGGGGGCAAGACCTGGGGCCAACGTCCTGACTTTC. The encoded protein is CAWGARPGANVLTF. This chain connects TRBV30 to TRBJ2-6; perhaps TRBD1 as D (5 bases). Germline V gene sequence: CDR1 GTSNPN, CDR2 SVGIG (reference sequence). V lost 5 bases to trimming and J lost 2 bases, with 10 bases between them. CDR3 length: 14 residues.

The rearrangement uses TRBV5-4 and TRBJ2-1, with D unclear. The CDR3 length is 17 residues. Germline V gives CDR1 SGHNT, CDR2 YYREEE (reference sequence). V lost 0 bases to trimming and J lost 2 bases, with 15 bases between them. The CDR3 region is CASSLAPTSSPYNEQFF. DNA of the CDR3: TGTGCCAGCAGCTTGGCGCCAACCAGCAGTCCCTACAATGAGCAGTTCTTC.

The rearrangement uses TRBV5-1 and TRBJ2-7; D call uncertain. CDR1 and CDR2 (germline): SGHRS, YFSETQ. CDR3 length equals 13 residues. Between the trimmed V and J ends, which lost 3 bases and 6 bases, there was a span of 13 bases. The chain's CDR3 is CASSSRPFVEQYF. The CDR3 DNA follows: TGCGCCAGCAGCTCCCGGCCATTTGTCGAGCAGTACTTC.

This chain uses TRBV5-4 with TRBJ2-5; 9 bases map to TRBD2. The CDR3 covers 15 residues. Trimming cost V 1 base and J 2 bases; bases outside gene matches: 3. Germline CDR1 is SGHNT and CDR2 is YYREEE (reference sequence). CDR3 region: CASSLRLAVQETQYF. CDR3 in DNA: TGTGCCAGCAGCTTGCGACTAGCGGTACAAGAGACCCAGTACTTC.

The chain recombines TRBV6-6 with TRBJ2-7; D is unresolved. Per the germline V gene, CDR1 is MNHNY and CDR2 is SVGAGI (reference sequence). V lost 10 bases and J lost 3, with 19 bases in between. CDR3 length: 14 residues. The CDR3 DNA is TGTGCCATCCCCACGCGCCTGAATTACTACGAGCAGTACTTC. Translated, it gives CAIPTRLNYYEQYF.

The chain links TRBV7-9 to TRBJ1-2, with D possibly matching TRBD1 (5 bases). This CDR3 has 15 residues. Per germline, CDR1 SEHNR and CDR2 FQNEAQ (reference sequence). Trimming removed 0 bases from V and 4 bases from J, with 12 bases in between. In DNA form, the CDR3 reads TGTGCCAGCAGCTTAGCTGGACACGTCGTCTATGGCTACACCTTC. Residues: CASSLAGHVVYGYTF.

This rearrangement joins TRBV5-6 to TRBJ1-2; no reliable D call. The CDR3 sequence is 16 residues long. Germline loops: CDR1 SGHDT, CDR2 YYEEEE. V lost 6 bases and J 5 bases, leaving 23 bases between the germline ends. This chain's CDR3 is CASTAVGFLGDYGYTF. The CDR3 region has the DNA TGTGCCAGCACAGCAGTTGGGTTCCTCGGGGATTATGGCTACACCTTC.

The V gene is TRBV29-1, the J gene TRBJ2-7; weak D call: TRBD1 (6 bases). V lost 6 bases, J lost 2 bases, and 11 bases lay in between. CDR3 length: 12 amino acids. CDR1 is SQVTM and CDR2 is ANQGSEA in the germline V gene. DNA for the CDR3: TGCAGCGTCACCGGACAGACCTACGAGCAGTACTTC. Its translation: CSVTGQTYEQYF.

The chain has TRBV11-2 and TRBJ2-7; 9 bases agree with TRBD2. The CDR3 is made up of 14 amino acids. Trimming at V came to 4 bases and at J to 3 bases, leaving 4 bases not matched to a gene. Germline V lookup: CDR1 SGHAT, CDR2 FQNNGV. CDR3 sequence (DNA): TGTGCCAGCAGCTCCGGGCGGGAGGGCTACGAGCAGTACTTC. Protein sequence: CASSSGREGYEQYF.

V usage is TRBV7-2 and J usage is TRBJ2-5; TRBD2 matches at 8 bases. Germline V lookup: CDR1 SGHTA, CDR2 FQGNSA. J was trimmed by 1 base and V by 8 bases; bases with no gene match: 9. The CDR3 has 15 residues. This chain's CDR3 is CASGWASGPQETQYF. The CDR3 DNA reads as TGTGCCAGCGGTTGGGCTAGCGGGCCCCAAGAGACCCAGTACTTC.

This clone was detected only once. The V call is TRBV30, the J call TRBJ2-7; D gene unclear. Trimming left V 5 bases short and J 6 bases short, with 20 bases between. This CDR3 region has 14 residues. Germline V CDR1 and CDR2: GTSNPN, SVGIG (reference sequence). CDR3 nucleotides: TGTGCCTGGGCTAAGCGCCGGTCAGCCCCCGAGCAGTACTTC. Translating it yields CAWAKRRSAPEQYF.

The chain is built from TRBV29-1 and TRBJ1-1, with TRBD1 matching 9 bases. Germline V CDR1 and CDR2: SQVTM, ANQGSEA. The CDR3 spans 14 residues. Unmatched junction bases numbered 10, after V lost 6 bases and J lost 5 bases. CDR3 DNA: TGCAGCGTACGGACAGGGGCCGCCCAGACTGAAGCTTTCTTT. Its translation is CSVRTGAAQTEAFF.

The chain couples TRBV5-1 to TRBJ2-7, with D unresolved. The germline V gene encodes CDR1 SGHRS and CDR2 YFSETQ. The CDR3 has 13 residues. Trimming shortened V by 4 bases and J by 3 bases, and 11 bases separated the two germline ends. The CDR3 DNA reads as TGCGCCAGCAGCACTGACGGTATCTACGAGCAGTACTTC. It specifies CASSTDGIYEQYF.

The chain carries TRBV7-6 and TRBJ1-5, with a tentative D call TRBD1 (5 bases). This CDR3 has 13 residues. Germline CDR1 reads SGHVS; CDR2 reads FNYEAQ. Trimming left V 0 bases short and J 6 bases short, with 6 bases between. The CDR3 reads CASSLAGAQPQHF. CDR3 DNA sequence: TGTGCCAGCAGCTTAGCCGGGGCTCAGCCCCAGCATTTT.

This clone was counted only a few times. Within the sample, other DNA sequences also encode this same CDR3. This chain links TRBV18 with TRBJ2-5; unclear D gene. Germline V CDR1 and CDR2: KGHSH, LQKENI. V lost 4 bases to trimming and J lost 2 bases, with 2 bases between them. The CDR3 loop spans 11 amino acids. The CDR3 DNA follows: TGTGCCAGCTCACGACAAGAGACCCAGTACTTC. Its protein is CASSRQETQYF.

This clone came up once. The chain has TRBV7-9 and TRBJ2-7; TRBD1 or TRBD2 may be the D gene (5 bases each). V lost 2 bases and J lost 0, with 11 bases in between. Germline lookup yields CDR1 SEHNR and CDR2 FQNEAQ (reference sequence). There are 15 residues in the CDR3. CDR3 protein: CASSLRAGSSYEQYF. The CDR3 coding sequence is TGTGCCAGCAGCTTAAGGGCAGGGAGCTCCTACGAGCAGTACTTC.

This sequence joins TRBV30 and TRBJ1-1; D call uncertain. Germline V CDR1 and CDR2: GTSNPN, SVGIG (reference sequence). The CDR3 length is 13 residues. V was shortened by 0 bases and J by 8 bases, with 13 bases between the two germline ends. CDR3 sequence (DNA): TGTGCCTGGAGTGTAACGGCGGCCAGGGAAGCTTTCTTT. Its translation: CAWSVTAAREAFF. The full variable domain, its missing parts supplied by reference TRBV30 and TRBJ1-1, is SQTIHQWPATLVQPVGSPLSLECTVEGTSNPNLYWYRQAAGRGLQLLFYSVGIGQISSEVPQNLSASRPQDRQFILSSKKLLLSDSGFYLCAWSVTAAREAFFGQGTRLTVV.

This chain joins TRBV7-3 and TRBJ2-2, with TRBD2 matching over 7 bases. Germline-derived CDR1 and CDR2 are SGHTA and FQGTGA. J gave up 7 bases and V 1 base, and 6 bases lay outside the gene matches. This CDR3 comprises 15 residues. The CDR3 nucleotides read TGTGCCAGCAGCTTAATGCGCGGGGGTATCGGGGAGCTGTTTTTT. It is translated as CASSLMRGGIGELFF.

The chain carries TRBV30 and TRBJ2-3; 7 bases agree with TRBD2. The CDR3 has 16 residues. Germline trimming cut 4 bases from V and 0 bases from J; bases unmatched to any gene: 10. Per germline, CDR1 GTSNPN and CDR2 SVGIG (reference sequence). The CDR3 here is CAWTHPGRGSTDTQYF. CDR3 sequence (DNA): TGTGCCTGGACTCACCCTGGGCGGGGGAGCACAGATACGCAGTATTTT. Complete variable domain (other parts from reference TRBV30 and TRBJ2-3): SQTIHQWPATLVQPVGSPLSLECTVEGTSNPNLYWYRQAAGRGLQLLFYSVGIGQISSEVPQNLSASRPQDRQFILSSKKLLLSDSGFYLCAWTHPGRGSTDTQYFGPGTRLTVL.

About this clone: This sample includes further DNA sequences coding for the same CDR3. This chain joins TRBV7-2 and TRBJ1-5; tentatively, D is TRBD1 (6 bases). V shed 2 bases and J shed 4 bases, with 6 bases lying between them. The CDR3 totals 13 residues. From germline, CDR1 is SGHTA and CDR2 FQGNSA. CDR3 DNA sequence: TGTGCCAGCAGCTTAAGGGGGAATCAGCCCCAGCATTTT. Protein product: CASSLRGNQPQHF.

The chain is built from TRBV4-3 and TRBJ2-7, with a weak D call TRBD2 (6 bases). In germline, CDR1 is LGHNA, CDR2 YSLEER. V dropped 1 base and J dropped 3 bases, with 16 bases sitting between them. The CDR3 runs 16 residues. The CDR3 bases are TGCGCCAGCAGCCAAGGCGTTCTAGCGACTAGCTACGAGCAGTACTTC. Residues: CASSQGVLATSYEQYF.

This rearrangement joins TRBV29-1 to TRBJ2-5; 10 bases line up with TRBD1. With V trimmed by 7 bases and J by 2 bases, 4 bases remained unmatched. The germline V gene encodes CDR1 SQVTM and CDR2 ANQGSEA. The CDR3 runs to 13 residues. CDR3 region: CSAWTGGQETQYF. The CDR3 DNA reads TGCAGCGCCTGGACAGGGGGGCAAGAGACCCAGTACTTC.

The rearrangement joins TRBV29-1 to TRBJ2-7; D is uncertain. The V end was cut by 2 bases, the J end by 4 bases, with 18 bases between. Germline V gives CDR1 SQVTM, CDR2 ANQGSEA. CDR3 size: 15 residues. CDR3 bases: TGCAGCGTTGAATTTAGTTCTCACAGTGAATACGAGCAGTACTTC. It is translated as CSVEFSSHSEYEQYF.